Included here is one TCR beta chain sequence, with context. What it recognizes is unknown. Second doses that came at about 4 or about 12 weeks were put together. TCRdb's copy holds only in-frame clones and misses some; the assay was immunoSEQ multiplex PCR. The sample includes around 96,000 clones, 75% to 95% of them seen just once. This CDR3 spans 15 amino acids. V lost 1 base to trimming and J lost 4 bases; unmatched junction nucleotides: 3. Germline V gene sequence: CDR1 LGHDT, CDR2 YNNKEL (reference sequence). These data come from a study of T cell responses to AZD1222 COVID-19 vaccine. Overall study findings and caveats: Regions 160-218 and 743-854 dominated among vaccine-associated CD4 TCRs spanning spike. In all cases, repertoires were sampled only after the peak T cell response. Just a handful of AZD1222 recipients were seropositive at baseline.

Sample: peripheral blood, taken 28 days after the second AZD1222 dose. This clonotype was sampled from an adult who received the AZD1222 COVID-19 vaccine. The chain links TRBV3-1 (or the pseudogene TRBV3-2) to TRBJ2-7; 11 bases line up with TRBD2. As DNA, the CDR3 is TGTGCCAGCAGCCAAGCTAGCGGGGGGAGGTACGAGCAGTACTTC. This codes for CASSQASGGRYEQYF.